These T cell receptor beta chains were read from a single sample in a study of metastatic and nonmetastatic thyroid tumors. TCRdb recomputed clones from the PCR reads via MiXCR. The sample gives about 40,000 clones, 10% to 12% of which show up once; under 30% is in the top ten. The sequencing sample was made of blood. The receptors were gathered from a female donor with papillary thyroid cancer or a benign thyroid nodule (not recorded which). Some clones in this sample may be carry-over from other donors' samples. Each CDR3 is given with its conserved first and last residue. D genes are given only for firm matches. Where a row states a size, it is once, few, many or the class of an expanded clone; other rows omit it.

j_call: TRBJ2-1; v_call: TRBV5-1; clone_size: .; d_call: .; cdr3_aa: CASILAGDMYNEQFF; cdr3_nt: TGCGCCAGCATCTTAGCAGGGGATATGTACAATGAGCAGTTCTTC
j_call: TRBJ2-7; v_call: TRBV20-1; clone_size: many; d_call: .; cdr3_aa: CSAKGARGTSYEQYF; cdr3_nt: TGCAGTGCTAAAGGGGCTCGCGGGACCTCCTACGAGCAGTACTTC
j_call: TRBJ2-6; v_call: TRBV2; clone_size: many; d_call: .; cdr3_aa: CASSGLISGANVLTF; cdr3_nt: TGTGCCAGCAGTGGCCTGATCTCTGGGGCCAACGTCCTGACTTTC
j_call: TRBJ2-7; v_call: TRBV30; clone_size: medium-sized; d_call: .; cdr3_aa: CAWSVLRGKLAEQYF; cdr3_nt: TGTGCCTGGAGTGTACTCCGGGGGAAGCTTGCCGAGCAGTACTTC
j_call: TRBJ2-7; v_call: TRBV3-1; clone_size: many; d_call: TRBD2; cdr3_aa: CASSQGLAGTAYEQYF; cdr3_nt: TGTGCCAGCAGCCAAGGGCTAGCGGGCACCGCCTACGAGCAGTACTTC
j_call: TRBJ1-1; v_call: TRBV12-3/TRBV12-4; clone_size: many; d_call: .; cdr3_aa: CASRRGPGNEAFF; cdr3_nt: TGTGCCAGCAGGAGGGGTCCGGGGAATGAAGCTTTCTTT
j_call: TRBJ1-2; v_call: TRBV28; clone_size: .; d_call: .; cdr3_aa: CANIFLGGANGYTF; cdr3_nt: TGTGCGAACATTTTTCTCGGAGGTGCGAATGGCTACACCTTC
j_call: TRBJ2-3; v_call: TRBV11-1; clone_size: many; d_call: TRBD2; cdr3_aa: CASSRGLAGGRTDTQYF; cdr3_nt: TGTGCCAGCAGCCGGGGACTAGCGGGAGGCCGCACAGATACGCAGTATTTT
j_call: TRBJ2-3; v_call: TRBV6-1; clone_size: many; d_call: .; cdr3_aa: CASRQEGGTDTQYF; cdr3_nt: TGTGCCAGCAGACAGGAGGGCGGCACAGATACGCAGTATTTT
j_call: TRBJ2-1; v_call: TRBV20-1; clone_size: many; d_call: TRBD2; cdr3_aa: CSATGTSGRFHNEQFF; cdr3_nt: TGCAGTGCAACCGGGACTAGCGGGAGGTTCCACAATGAGCAGTTCTTC
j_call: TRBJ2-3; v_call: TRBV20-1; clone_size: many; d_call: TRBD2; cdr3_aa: CSASGFGLAYTDTQYF; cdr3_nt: TGCAGTGCTAGTGGTTTTGGACTAGCATACACAGATACGCAGTATTTT
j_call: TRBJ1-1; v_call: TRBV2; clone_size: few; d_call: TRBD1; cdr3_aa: CAGHRGKGNTEAFF; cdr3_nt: TGTGCCGGACACAGGGGGAAAGGAAACACTGAAGCTTTCTTT
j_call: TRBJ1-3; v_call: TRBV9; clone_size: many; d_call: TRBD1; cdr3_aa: CASSVGQGAGNTIYF; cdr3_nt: TGTGCCAGCAGCGTGGGACAGGGGGCCGGAAACACCATATATTTT
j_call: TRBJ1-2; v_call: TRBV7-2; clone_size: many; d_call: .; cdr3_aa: CASSSGRGPEGYTF; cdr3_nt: TGTGCCAGCAGCTCTGGTCGGGGTCCAGAAGGCTACACCTTC
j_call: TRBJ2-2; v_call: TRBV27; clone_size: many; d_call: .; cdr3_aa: CASSPRDTTGELFF; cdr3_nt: TGTGCCAGCAGTCCCAGAGACACCACCGGGGAGCTGTTTTTT
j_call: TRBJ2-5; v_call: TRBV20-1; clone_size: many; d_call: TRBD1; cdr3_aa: CSATPGTGGGTQYF; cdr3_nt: TGCAGTGCCACCCCCGGGACAGGGGGCGGGACCCAGTACTTC
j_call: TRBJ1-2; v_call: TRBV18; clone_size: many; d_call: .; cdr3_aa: CASSPQRYYGYTF; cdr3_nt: TGTGCCAGCTCACCACAGCGTTACTATGGCTACACCTTC
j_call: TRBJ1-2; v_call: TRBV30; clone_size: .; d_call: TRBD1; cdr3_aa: CAWQDRVPYGYTF; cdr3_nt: TGTGCCTGGCAGGACAGGGTCCCCTATGGCTACACCTTC
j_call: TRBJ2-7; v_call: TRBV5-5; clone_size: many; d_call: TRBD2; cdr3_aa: CASSGRLAGALGHEQYF; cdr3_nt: TGTGCCAGCAGCGGCCGCCTAGCGGGAGCCCTTGGGCACGAGCAGTACTTC
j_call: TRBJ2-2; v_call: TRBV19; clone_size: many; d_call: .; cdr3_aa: CASSMGAGELFF; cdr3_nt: TGTGCCAGTAGTATGGGGGCCGGGGAGCTGTTTTTT
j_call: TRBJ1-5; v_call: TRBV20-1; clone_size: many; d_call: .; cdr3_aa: CSARVGGRQPQHF; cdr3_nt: TGCAGTGCTAGAGTCGGTGGACGCCAGCCCCAGCATTTT
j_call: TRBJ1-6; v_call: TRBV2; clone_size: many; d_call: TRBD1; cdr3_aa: CASSGTGGRSPLHF; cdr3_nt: TGTGCCAGCAGTGGGACAGGGGGAAGATCACCCCTCCACTTT
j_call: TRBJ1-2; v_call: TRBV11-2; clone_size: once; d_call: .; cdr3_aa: CASSAVRGSRGSYGYTF; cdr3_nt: TGTGCCAGCAGCGCCGTCCGGGGGTCCCGGGGGTCTTACGGCTACACCTTC
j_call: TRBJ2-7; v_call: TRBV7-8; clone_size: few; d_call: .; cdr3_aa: CASTFTYEQYF; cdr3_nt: TGTGCCAGCACCTTTACGTACGAGCAGTACTTC
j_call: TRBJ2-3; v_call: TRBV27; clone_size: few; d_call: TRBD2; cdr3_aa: CASSLTSGYTDTQYF; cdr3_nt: TGTGCCAGCAGTTTGACTAGCGGGTACACAGATACGCAGTATTTT
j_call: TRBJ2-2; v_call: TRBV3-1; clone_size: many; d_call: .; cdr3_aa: CASSQPEGRGRPGELFF; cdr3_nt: TGTGCCAGCAGCCAACCGGAGGGGAGGGGGCGTCCCGGGGAGCTGTTTTTT
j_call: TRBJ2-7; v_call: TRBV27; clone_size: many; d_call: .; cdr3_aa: CASSLSASLIEQYF; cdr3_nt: TGTGCCAGCAGTTTATCGGCCTCGTTAATCGAGCAGTACTTC
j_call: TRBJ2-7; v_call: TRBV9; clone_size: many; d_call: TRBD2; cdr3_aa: CASSVSSLAGEGGEQYF; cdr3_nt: TGTGCCAGCAGCGTTTCCTCTCTAGCGGGAGAGGGAGGCGAGCAGTACTTC
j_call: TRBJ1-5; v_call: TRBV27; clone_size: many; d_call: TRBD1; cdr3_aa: CASSADRWVNQPQHF; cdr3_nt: TGTGCCAGCAGTGCGGACAGGTGGGTCAATCAGCCCCAGCATTTT
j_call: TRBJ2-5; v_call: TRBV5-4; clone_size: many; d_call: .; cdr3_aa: CASSKGGLQETQYF; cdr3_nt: TGTGCCAGCAGTAAAGGGGGTTTACAAGAGACCCAGTACTTC
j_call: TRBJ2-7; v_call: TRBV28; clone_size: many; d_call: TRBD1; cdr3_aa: CASRDRDFYEQYF; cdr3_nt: TGTGCCAGCCGGGACAGGGATTTCTACGAGCAGTACTTC
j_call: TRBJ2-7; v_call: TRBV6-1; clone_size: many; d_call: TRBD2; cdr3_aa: CASSRGAGAYEQYF; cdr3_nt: TGTGCCAGCAGCCGCGGGGCGGGAGCGTACGAGCAGTACTTC
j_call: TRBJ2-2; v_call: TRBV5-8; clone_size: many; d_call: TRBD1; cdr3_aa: CASSRPGQMHTGELFF; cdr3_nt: TGTGCCAGCAGCCGCCCGGGACAGATGCATACCGGGGAGCTGTTTTTT
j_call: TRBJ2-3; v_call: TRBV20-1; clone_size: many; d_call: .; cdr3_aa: CSASDRKITDTQYF; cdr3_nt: TGCAGTGCTTCTGACAGAAAGATCACAGATACGCAGTATTTT
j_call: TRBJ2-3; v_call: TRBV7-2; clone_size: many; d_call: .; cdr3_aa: CASSPGGDTQYF; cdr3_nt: TGTGCCAGCAGCCCCGGCGGCGATACGCAGTATTTT
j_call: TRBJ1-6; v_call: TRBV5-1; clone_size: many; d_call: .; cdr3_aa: CASSLDARGSSPLHF; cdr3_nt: TGCGCCAGCAGCTTGGACGCCCGGGGGAGTTCACCCCTCCACTTT
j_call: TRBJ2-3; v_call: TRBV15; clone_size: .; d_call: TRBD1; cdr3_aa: CATSRDRTGGRDTQYF; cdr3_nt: TGTGCCACCAGCAGAGATAGGACAGGGGGAAGGGATACGCAGTATTTT
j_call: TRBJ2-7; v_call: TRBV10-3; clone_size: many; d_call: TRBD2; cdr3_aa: CAITPVAGTYEQYF; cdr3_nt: TGTGCCATCACCCCGGTAGCGGGGACCTACGAGCAGTACTTC
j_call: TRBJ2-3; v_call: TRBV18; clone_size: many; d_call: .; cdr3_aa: CASSKPSTDTQYF; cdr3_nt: TGTGCCAGCTCAAAACCTAGCACAGATACGCAGTATTTT
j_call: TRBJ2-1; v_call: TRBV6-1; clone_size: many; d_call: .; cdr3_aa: CASSPLRIADHNEQFF; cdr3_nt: TGTGCCAGCAGTCCCCTCCGGATAGCGGACCACAATGAGCAGTTCTTC
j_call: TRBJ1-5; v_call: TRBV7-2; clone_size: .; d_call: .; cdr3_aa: CASSPGTGQPKHF; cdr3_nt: TGTGCCAGCAGCCCAGGGACCGGGCAGCCCAAGCATTTT
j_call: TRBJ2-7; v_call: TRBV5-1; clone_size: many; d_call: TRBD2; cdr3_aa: CASSPGGWGEQYF; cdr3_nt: TGCGCCAGCAGCCCCGGGGGGTGGGGAGAGCAGTACTTC